These 28 T cell receptor beta chains were sequenced from one sample in a study of regulatory T cells in long-lasting Graves disease (dated by TCRdb to about 2021). To prepare the library, multiplex PCR was applied. Sequenced using an Illumina HiSeq 4000. CDR3 regions were amplified by Arm-PCR with iRepertoire HTBI primers to construct TCR beta libraries. Clones were called with MiXCR by TCRdb after fastp trimmed the public reads at Q25, and only in-frame beta chains were retained. One record per CDR3 amino acid sequence lists the most common genes and DNA. The sample has around 340,000 distinct CDR3 sequences on record, 15% to 20% of them singletons. The top ten clones comprise 29% of the sample. The time point tag for this specimen amounts to: persistent/refractory GD, antithyroid drugs over 5 years with positive TRAb. RNA was extracted from PBMCs in TRIzol for both TCR sequencing and RNA sequencing.

The starting material was peripheral blood mononuclear cells (PBMCs), obtained when the disease was refractory, from a patient treated with antithyroid drugs. The receptors come from a female donor with Graves disease.

This clonotype appeared a few times. The chain carries TRBV5-5 and TRBJ1-2, with a weak D call TRBD1 (5 bases). This CDR3 is built from 15 residues. V gave up 3 bases and J gave up 4 bases, with 16 bases separating them. Germline V gene sequence: CDR1 SGHKS, CDR2 YYEKEE (reference sequence). The CDR3, as DNA: TGTGCCAGCAGCTCTTGGGGCAGGGCAGTCTATGGCTACACCTTC. Its protein is CASSSWGRAVYGYTF.

V usage is TRBV30 and J usage is TRBJ2-3; possible D gene TRBD1, 6 bases. Germline V gene lookup returns CDR1 GTSNPN and CDR2 SVGIG (reference sequence). Deletions cut 2 bases from V and 2 bases from J, with 14 bases between. The CDR3 consists of 15 residues. CDR3 nucleotides: TGTGCCTGGAGTCCCATACAGGGCAACACAGATACGCAGTATTTT. This codes for CAWSPIQGNTDTQYF.

The rearrangement links TRBV6-5 to TRBJ2-7; TRBD2 might be the D (5 bases). Germline assignment: CDR1 MNHEY and CDR2 SVGAGI. V lost 4 bases, J lost 0 bases, and 10 bases lay in between. The CDR3 spans 14 residues. The CDR3 here is CASSSDGGSYEQYF. CDR3 sequence (DNA): TGTGCCAGCAGTTCCGACGGAGGCTCCTACGAGCAGTACTTC.

This clonotype has at least ten counts. The chain uses TRBV20-1 and TRBJ2-2; 10 nucleotides match TRBD1. J lost 3 bases, V lost 0 bases, and 1 base had no gene match. The CDR3 runs to 15 residues. From germline, CDR1 is DFQATT and CDR2 SNEGSKA (reference sequence). The CDR3, as DNA: TGCAGTGCTAGAGATGGGACAGGGGACACCGGGGAGCTGTTTTTT. As protein: CSARDGTGDTGELFF.

J is TRBJ2-7 and V is TRBV30; perhaps TRBD2 as D (6 bases). Germline V gene data show CDR1 as GTSNPN and CDR2 as SVGIG (reference sequence). The CDR3 consists of 13 residues. The V gene lost 2 bases and the J gene lost 0 bases, with 8 bases spanning the gap. In DNA form, the CDR3 reads TGTGCCTGGAGTCCGGGACTCTCCTACGAGCAGTACTTC. It is translated as CAWSPGLSYEQYF.

There are many counts of this clonotype. V usage is TRBV11-1 and J usage is TRBJ1-1; D ambiguous. The CDR3 spans 13 residues. V was pared by 3 bases and J by 3 bases, with 8 bases between. Germline V lookup: CDR1 SGHAT, CDR2 FQDESV (reference sequence). The CDR3 protein is CASSLEEDTEAFF. In nucleotides, the CDR3 is TGTGCCAGCAGCTTGGAGGAGGACACTGAAGCTTTCTTT. Full variable domain (remainder filled in from reference TRBV11-1 and TRBJ1-1): EAEVAQSPRYKITEKSQAVAFWCDPISGHATLYWYRQILGQGPELLVQFQDESVVDDSQLPKDRFSAERLKGVDSTLKIQPAELGDSAMYLCASSLEEDTEAFFGQGTRLTVV.

This clonotype was picked up a small number of times. The chain carries TRBV3-1 and TRBJ2-7; no clear D. V lost 5 bases, J lost 10 bases, and 18 bases lay in between. CDR3 length: 13 amino acids. CDR1 is LGHDT, CDR2 YNNKEL, per germline (reference sequence). The DNA for the CDR3 is TGTGCCAGCAGCTCCAAGGCGCTTGGGCCTCAGTACTTC. Its translation is CASSSKALGPQYF.

V is TRBV25-1 and J is TRBJ1-5; perhaps TRBD1 as D (6 bases). The CDR3 sequence is 15 residues long. Trimming removed 4 bases from V and 3 bases from J, with 13 bases in between. Germline CDR1 is MGHDK and CDR2 is SYGVNS. The CDR3 spells CASSAGGANNQPQHF. The CDR3 nucleotides read TGTGCCAGCAGTGCTGGGGGGGCTAACAATCAGCCCCAGCATTTT.

The CDR3 coding sequence is TGTGCCAGCAGTTACTCCCCAGGGGGTCCGAAATACAATGAGCAGTTCTTC. Protein: CASSYSPGGPKYNEQFF. The gene calls are TRBV6-9 and TRBJ2-1, with 7 nucleotides matching TRBD1. The ends lost 3 bases at V and 4 bases at J; junction bases unmatched: 12. The CDR3 extends over 17 amino acids. Germline values: CDR1 MNHGY, CDR2 SVAAGI.

The V call is TRBV30, the J call TRBJ1-1, with D perhaps TRBD1 (5 bases). Per the germline V gene, CDR1 is GTSNPN and CDR2 is SVGIG (reference sequence). The CDR3 spans 15 residues. V shed 2 bases and J shed 0 bases, with 13 bases lying between them. The CDR3 DNA is TGTGCCTGGAGTAATCGGGGCTTGTTGAACACTGAAGCTTTCTTT. Protein: CAWSNRGLLNTEAFF.

This clonotype was observed a few times. This chain joins TRBV12-3 or TRBV12-4 and TRBJ2-3; 12 nucleotides align to TRBD2. CDR3 size: 16 residues. Trimming cost V 5 bases and J 4 bases; bases outside gene matches: 7. The CDR3 bases are TGTGCCAGCAGTCCCCTGGCTAGCGGGGGGGCAGATACGCAGTATTTT. Its translation is CASSPLASGGADTQYF.

A note on this clonotype: This may be a read error, as it is one base from a much larger clone. The J gene is TRBJ1-4, the V gene TRBV6-2 or TRBV6-3; 8 nucleotides agree with TRBD1. This CDR3 has 15 amino acids. CDR1 and CDR2 (germline): MNHEY, SVGEGT. CDR3 DNA: TGTGCCTGCAGGGAAACAGGGGGAGAGAATGAAAAACTGTTTTTT. Translation: CACRETGGENEKLFF.

The chain joins TRBV2 to TRBJ2-2, with 12 bases aligning to TRBD2. The CDR3 consists of 16 residues. Germline values: CDR1 SNHLY, CDR2 FYNNEI. V shed 5 bases, J shed 6 bases, and the junction held 7 bases outside the gene matches. The CDR3 is CASSQTSGRRAGELFF. CDR3 coding DNA: TGTGCCAGCAGTCAGACTAGCGGGAGACGTGCCGGGGAGCTGTTTTTT. Full variable domain (remainder filled in from reference TRBV2 and TRBJ2-2): EPEVTQTPSHQVTQMGQEVILRCVPISNHLYFYWYRQILGQKVEFLVSFYNNEISEKSEIFDDQFSVERPDGSNFTLKIRSTKLEDSAMYFCASSQTSGRRAGELFFGEGSRLTVL.

This clonotype has at least ten counts. The V and J genes are TRBV7-2 and TRBJ2-7; 10 bases are a match to TRBD1. Per the germline V gene, CDR1 is SGHTA and CDR2 is FQGNSA. There are 15 residues in the CDR3. The trim removed 5 bases at V and 0 bases at J, leaving 4 bases unmatched. CDR3 nucleotide sequence: TGTGCCAGCAGCGTCCGGACAGGGGGCTCCTACGAGCAGTACTTC. It yields the protein CASSVRTGGSYEQYF.

This clonotype was seen at least ten times. Germline and junction disagree at one end, which may indicate a read error. This rearrangement joins TRBV12-3 or TRBV12-4 to TRBJ1-1; D unresolved. The CDR3 spans 11 residues. The CDR3 protein is CATSLDTEAFF. The CDR3 DNA is TGTGCCACCAGTCTGGACACTGAAGCTTTCTTT.

The table lists this clonotype with many counts. The V and J genes are TRBV10-2 and TRBJ1-1; D gene ambiguous. V lost 6 bases and J 2 bases, leaving 13 bases between the germline ends. Germline-derived CDR1 and CDR2 are WSHSY and SAAADI. There are 14 residues in the CDR3. CDR3 DNA: TGCGCCAGCAGGGGGTCGGCAGACAACACTGAAGCTTTCTTT. Encoded protein: CASRGSADNTEAFF.

CDR3 nucleotide sequence: TGTGCCAGCAGTTTGTCGCTTACAAACCAAGAGACCCAGTACTTC. This gives the protein CASSLSLTNQETQYF. This rearrangement joins TRBV27 to TRBJ2-5, with D unresolved. The length of the CDR3 is 15 residues. Looked up from germline, CDR1 is MNHEY and CDR2 is SMNVEV (reference sequence). The ends were cut back, 3 bases at V and 0 bases at J, with 11 bases in the middle.

The chain is built from TRBV7-9 and TRBJ2-7, with 11 bases lining up with TRBD2. This CDR3 has 15 residues. Germline V lookup: CDR1 SEHNR, CDR2 FQNEAQ (reference sequence). J lost 3 bases, V lost 5 bases, and 6 bases had no gene match. Written as DNA, the CDR3 is TGTGCCAGCAGCAATAGCCTAGCGGGAGGCTACGAGCAGTACTTC. It yields the protein CASSNSLAGGYEQYF.

Ten or more counts support this clonotype. The J gene is TRBJ1-6, the V gene TRBV28; 7 bases fit TRBD1. The CDR3 runs to 15 residues. V lost 6 bases, J lost 7 bases, and 9 bases stayed unmatched. In germline, CDR1 is MDHEN, CDR2 SYDVKM. CDR3 amino acids: CASSRSRTGNSPLHF. As DNA, the CDR3 is TGTGCCAGCAGCCGTTCCCGGACAGGCAATTCACCCCTCCACTTT.

Ten or more counts support this clonotype. The V and J genes are TRBV2 and TRBJ2-7, with D possibly being TRBD1 or TRBD2 (5 bases each). CDR1 is SNHLY, CDR2 FYNNEI, per germline. The CDR3 covers 12 residues. The V and J ends lost 6 bases and 4 bases respectively, with 10 bases between them. As DNA, the CDR3 is TGTGCCAGCAGGGGGGATAGTTACGAGCAGTACTTC. Its protein is CASRGDSYEQYF.

This clonotype has ten or more counts. The chain employs TRBV7-2 and TRBJ2-7; 9 bases map to TRBD2. The CDR3 loop spans 15 amino acids. From germline, CDR1 is SGHTA and CDR2 FQGNSA. V dropped 5 bases and J dropped 0; count of bases not matched to a gene: 5. The chain's CDR3 is CASSRTSDLSYEQYF. The DNA of the CDR3 is TGTGCCAGCAGCCGGACTAGCGACCTCTCCTACGAGCAGTACTTC.

Note on this clonotype: This sequence may be a read error, since a much larger clone differs from it by one base. This chain uses TRBV7-9 with TRBJ1-4; TRBD1 matches at 8 bases. Germline V gene lookup returns CDR1 SEHNR and CDR2 FQNEAQ (reference sequence). The CDR3 extends over 14 amino acids. The CDR3: CAGSPWTGNEKLFF. CDR3 bases: TGTGCCGGCAGCCCATGGACAGGGAATGAAAAACTGTTTTTT.

This clonotype was found many times. This chain joins TRBV6-5 and TRBJ1-1; D is ambiguous. V was clipped by 1 base and J by 1 base, with 4 bases between them. The CDR3 loop spans 13 amino acids. Germline V gives CDR1 MNHEY, CDR2 SVGAGI. CDR3 region: CASSYYGNTEAFF. In DNA, the CDR3 is TGTGCCAGCAGTTACTATGGGAACACTGAAGCTTTCTTT.

The chain employs TRBV10-3 and TRBJ2-2; D is perhaps TRBD2 (6 bases). Trimming removed 7 bases at V and 1 base at J, with 7 bases between. From germline, CDR1 is ENHRY and CDR2 SYGVKD. The CDR3 loop spans 13 amino acids. CDR3 DNA sequence: TGTGCCATCATGCGGGGGAACACCGGGGAGCTGTTTTTT. Translated, it gives CAIMRGNTGELFF.

The rearrangement joins TRBV29-1 to TRBJ1-4; 9 bases match TRBD1. Germline CDR1 and CDR2: SQVTM and ANQGSEA. The length of the CDR3 is 14 residues. J lost 6 bases, V lost 5 bases, and 7 bases had no gene match. CDR3: CSVKRGQGYEKLFF. Written as DNA, the CDR3 is TGCAGCGTTAAGAGGGGACAGGGTTATGAAAAACTGTTTTTT.

This rearrangement joins TRBV2 to TRBJ2-1, with D hard to call. Germline values: CDR1 SNHLY, CDR2 FYNNEI. This CDR3 is 13 amino acids long. Trimming pared 7 bases from V and 2 bases from J, leaving 9 bases between. CDR3 nucleotides: TGTGCCAGCATGGGGAAAACCTACAATGAGCAGTTCTTC. This gives the protein CASMGKTYNEQFF.

This clonotype was seen at least ten times. The CDR3 region has the DNA TGTGCCAGCATTCGACAGGGGAAAGAGACCCAGTACTTC. This sequence encodes CASIRQGKETQYF. V usage is TRBV18 and J usage is TRBJ2-5; 8 bases agree with TRBD1. Trimming at V came to 8 bases and at J to 3 bases, leaving 5 bases not matched to a gene. Germline V gives CDR1 KGHSH, CDR2 LQKENI. The CDR3 covers 13 residues.

This clonotype has a count of ten or more. The chain carries TRBV5-1 and TRBJ1-4; D ambiguous. V lost 4 bases to trimming and J lost 4 bases, with 17 bases between them. Looked up from germline, CDR1 is SGHRS and CDR2 is YFSETQ. The CDR3 covers 16 residues. DNA for the CDR3: TGCGCCAGCAGCGCAGACTCGACACGGGTTAATGAAAAACTGTTTTTT. Translating gives CASSADSTRVNEKLFF.